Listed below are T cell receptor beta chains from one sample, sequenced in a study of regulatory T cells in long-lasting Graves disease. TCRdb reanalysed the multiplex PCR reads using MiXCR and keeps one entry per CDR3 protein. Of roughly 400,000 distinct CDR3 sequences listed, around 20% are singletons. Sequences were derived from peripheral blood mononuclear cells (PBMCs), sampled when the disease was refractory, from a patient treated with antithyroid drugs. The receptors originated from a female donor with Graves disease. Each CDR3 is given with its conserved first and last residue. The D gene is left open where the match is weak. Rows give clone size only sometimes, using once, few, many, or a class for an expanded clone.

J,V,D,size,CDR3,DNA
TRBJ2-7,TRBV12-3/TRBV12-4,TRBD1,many,CASSPDRVYEQYF,TGTGCCAGCAGCCCGGACAGGGTGTACGAGCAGTACTTC
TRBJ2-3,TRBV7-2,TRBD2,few,CASSIRLAGSTDTQYF,TGTGCCAGCAGTATTCGACTAGCGGGCAGCACAGATACGCAGTATTTT
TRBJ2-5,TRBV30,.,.,CARGVGETQYF,TGTGCCCGCGGGGTGGGAGAGACCCAGTACTTC
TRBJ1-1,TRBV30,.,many,CAWIGDGNTEAFF,TGTGCCTGGATAGGGGATGGGAACACTGAAGCTTTCTTT
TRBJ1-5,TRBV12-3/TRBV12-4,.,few,CASSFSLNDRDSQPQHF,TGTGCCAGCAGTTTTTCCCTCAATGACAGAGATAGCCAGCCCCAGCATTTT
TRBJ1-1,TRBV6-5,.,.,CASSSLVLGSGISTEAFF,TGTGCCAGCAGTTCTCTAGTTCTAGGGTCCGGGATAAGCACTGAAGCTTTCTTT
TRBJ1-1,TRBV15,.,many,CATSSLRADTEAFF,TGTGCCACCAGCAGCTTAAGGGCGGACACTGAAGCTTTCTTT
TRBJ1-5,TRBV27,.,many,CASSLSGGTNQPQHF,TGTGCCAGCAGCCTTAGTGGGGGAACTAATCAGCCCCAGCATTTT
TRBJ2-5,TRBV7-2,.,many,CASSFGEEETQYF,TGTGCCAGCAGCTTTGGTGAGGAAGAGACCCAGTACTTC
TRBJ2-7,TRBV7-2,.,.,CASSFHISYEQYF,TGTGCCAGCAGCTTCCACATATCCTACGAGCAGTACTTC
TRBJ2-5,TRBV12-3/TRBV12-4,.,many,CASSPVGGSQETQYF,TGTGCCAGCAGTCCCGTTGGGGGGTCGCAAGAGACCCAGTACTTC
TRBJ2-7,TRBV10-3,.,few,CATRDLSSYEQYF,TGTGCCACCCGGGACCTAAGCTCCTACGAGCAGTACTTC
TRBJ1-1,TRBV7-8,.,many,CASSFNVVNTEAFF,TGTGCCAGCAGTTTCAACGTGGTGAACACTGAAGCTTTCTTT
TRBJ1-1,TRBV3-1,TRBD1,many,CASRQGEYTEAFF,TGTGCCAGCAGACAGGGGGAATACACTGAAGCTTTCTTT
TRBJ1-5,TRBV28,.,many,CASKDQAARNQPQHF,TGTGCCAGCAAGGATCAGGCGGCGCGTAATCAGCCCCAGCATTTT
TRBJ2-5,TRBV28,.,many,CASSPGGRETQYF,TGTGCCAGCAGCCCCGGAGGAAGGGAGACCCAGTACTTC
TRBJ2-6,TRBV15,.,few,CATSREFSSGANVLTF,TGTGCCACCAGCAGAGAGTTTAGCTCTGGGGCCAACGTCCTGACTTTC
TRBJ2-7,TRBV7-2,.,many,CASSFPGSSYEQYF,TGTGCCAGCAGCTTCCCGGGAAGCTCCTACGAGCAGTACTTC
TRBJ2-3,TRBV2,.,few,CASSEAMATSDTQYF,TGTGCCAGCAGTGAAGCTATGGCCACCTCAGATACGCAGTATTTT
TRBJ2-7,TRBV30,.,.,CAWSVSGGISSYEQYF,TGTGCCTGGAGTGTGTCCGGCGGTATAAGCTCCTACGAGCAGTACTTC
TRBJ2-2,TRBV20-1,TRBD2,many,CSASNRDYAGELFF,TGCAGTGCTAGTAACCGGGACTATGCGGGGGAGCTGTTTTTT
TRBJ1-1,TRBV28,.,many,CASSRIVAFF,TGTGCCAGCAGTCGGATTGTAGCTTTCTTT
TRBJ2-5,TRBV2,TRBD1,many,CASRDRGMEQETQYF,TGTGCCAGCAGAGACAGGGGGATGGAGCAAGAGACCCAGTACTTC
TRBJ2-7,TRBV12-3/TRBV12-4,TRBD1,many,CASRRTGGNYEQYF,TGTGCCAGCAGAAGGACAGGGGGCAATTACGAGCAGTACTTC
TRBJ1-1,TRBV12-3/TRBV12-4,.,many,CASTFGGVNTEAFF,TGTGCCAGCACCTTCGGGGGGGTGAACACTGAAGCTTTCTTT
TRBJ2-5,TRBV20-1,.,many,CSASGTSLETQYF,TGCAGTGCTAGCGGTACTAGCCTTGAGACCCAGTACTTC
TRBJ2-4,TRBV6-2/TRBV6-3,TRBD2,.,CASSYGQGLAGAKNIQYF,TGTGCCAGCAGTTACGGACAGGGACTAGCGGGAGCCAAAAACATTCAGTACTTC
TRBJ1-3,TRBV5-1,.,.,CASALGDFGNTIYF,TGCGCCAGCGCCCTCGGCGACTTTGGAAACACCATATATTTT
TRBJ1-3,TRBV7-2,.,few,CASSREAGNTIYF,TGTGCCAGCAGCCGGGAAGCTGGAAACACCATATATTTT
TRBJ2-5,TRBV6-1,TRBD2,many,CASTQRGHQETQYF,TGTGCCAGCACCCAGCGGGGTCACCAAGAGACCCAGTACTTC
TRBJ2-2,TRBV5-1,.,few,CASCMVECTGELFF,TGCGCCAGCTGCATGGTGGAGTGCACCGGGGAGCTGTTTTTT
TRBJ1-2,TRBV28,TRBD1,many,CASRPIGTGSGYTF,TGTGCCAGCAGGCCAATCGGGACAGGGAGTGGCTACACCTTC
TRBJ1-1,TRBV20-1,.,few,CSAPLYTGNTEAFF,TGCAGTGCTCCTCTCTATACAGGAAACACTGAAGCTTTCTTT
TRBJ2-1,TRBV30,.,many,CAWSTGHFQFF,TGTGCCTGGAGCACAGGTCACTTCCAGTTCTTC
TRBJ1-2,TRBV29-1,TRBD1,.,CSAVGQGGYTF,TGCAGCGCGGTAGGACAGGGAGGCTACACCTTC
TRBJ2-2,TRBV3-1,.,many,CASSQEVVWGSDTGELFF,TGTGCCAGCAGCCAAGAGGTAGTCTGGGGTTCCGACACCGGGGAGCTGTTTTTT
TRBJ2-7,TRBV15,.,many,CATSRAGLTYEQYF,TGTGCCACCAGCAGGGCGGGACTCACCTACGAGCAGTACTTC
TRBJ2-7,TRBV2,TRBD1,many,CASSDTGAYEQYF,TGTGCCAGCAGTGATACAGGGGCCTACGAGCAGTACTTC
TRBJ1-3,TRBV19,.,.,CASSPELPSGNTIYF,TGTGCCAGTAGCCCGGAGTTGCCATCTGGAAACACCATATATTTT
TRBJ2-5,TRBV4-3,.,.,CASSQVWSETQYF,TGCGCCAGCAGCCAAGTTTGGTCGGAGACCCAGTACTTC
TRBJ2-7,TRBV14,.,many,CASSHSRDSYEQYF,TGTGCCAGCAGCCACAGTCGGGACTCCTACGAGCAGTACTTC
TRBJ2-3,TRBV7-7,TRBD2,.,CASSLTAGLAGAVYTQYF,TGTGCTAGCAGCTTAACGGCTGGACTAGCGGGAGCGGTGTATACGCAGTATTTT
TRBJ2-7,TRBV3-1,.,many,CASSQDTSSYEQYF,TGTGCCAGCAGCCAAGATACCAGCTCCTACGAGCAGTACTTC
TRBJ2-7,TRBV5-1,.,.,CASSLPNHHEQYF,TGCGCCAGCAGCCTGCCCAATCATCACGAGCAGTACTTC
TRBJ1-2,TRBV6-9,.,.,CASSYSYRAYGYTF,TGTGCCAGCAGTTACTCTTACAGGGCCTATGGCTACACCTTC
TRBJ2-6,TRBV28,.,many,CASSFAAYSGANVLTF,TGTGCCAGCAGTTTCGCAGCCTACTCTGGGGCCAACGTCCTGACTTTC
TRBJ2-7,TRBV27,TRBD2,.,CASSLTGGSSYEQYF,TGTGCCAGCAGTTTAACGGGGGGGAGCTCCTACGAGCAGTACTTC
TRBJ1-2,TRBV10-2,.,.,CASTDDSIGGYTF,TGCGCCAGCACCGACGACAGCATTGGGGGCTACACCTTC